Presented here are 20 T cell receptor beta chains from one specimen sequenced in a study of T-cell reconstitution after alpha-beta-depleted transplantation in children listed by TCRdb under 2016. The library was obtained by PCR. TCRdb lists the instrument as Illumina HiSeq 2500. TCR libraries were prepared with molecular barcoding, using unique molecular identifiers to normalize TCRbeta repertoire quantification. Through fastp at Q25 and MiXCR, TCRdb rebuilt clones from the public reads, retaining in-frame beta chains. Rows are unified per CDR3 protein, each entry keeping the most common DNA and genes. For this sample the table gives approximately 170,000 distinct CDR3 sequences, of which approximately 10% were detected only once. The ten most abundant clones make up less than 15% of the sample. The sample's treatment or condition label is to be understood as: allogeneic hematopoietic cell transplantation with graft depleted of TCRalphabeta T cells and CD19 B cells.

The sample here was PBMCs, taken before TCRalphabeta/CD19-depleted stem cell transplant. The receptors were gathered from a boy younger than 10 with acute myeloid leukemia, due to receive a stem cell transplant.

Many counts were recorded for this clonotype. The V gene is TRBV7-9, the J gene TRBJ2-5; weak D call: TRBD2 (6 bases). Trimming stripped 1 base from V and 3 bases from J, with 9 bases between. Germline V lookup: CDR1 SEHNR, CDR2 FQNEAQ (reference sequence). The CDR3 length is 14 residues. The CDR3 loop reads CASSLVGGKETQYF. The CDR3 region has the DNA TGTGCCAGCAGCTTAGTGGGGGGAAAAGAGACCCAGTACTTC.

This clonotype was counted at least ten times. The J gene is TRBJ1-1, the V gene TRBV15; 9 positions match TRBD1. There are 13 residues in the CDR3. Trimming at V came to 5 bases and at J to 5 bases, leaving 3 bases not matched to a gene. Germline V gene lookup returns CDR1 LNHNV and CDR2 YYDKDF (reference sequence). The DNA for the CDR3 is TGTGCCACCAGCGGGGACAGGGTTACTGAAGCTTTCTTT. It yields the protein CATSGDRVTEAFF.

This clonotype has a count of ten or more. The chain uses TRBV14 and TRBJ2-1; 9 bases line up with TRBD2. The CDR3 is made up of 20 amino acids. V lost 3 bases to trimming and J lost 0 bases; unmatched junction nucleotides: 15. Germline V gene data show CDR1 as SGHDN and CDR2 as FVKESK. CDR3 residues: CASSHPEGGRGLSSYNEQFF. Written as DNA, the CDR3 is TGTGCCAGCAGCCACCCCGAGGGCGGGAGGGGTCTGAGCTCCTACAATGAGCAGTTCTTC.

This clonotype occurred many times. V usage is TRBV12-3 or TRBV12-4 and J usage is TRBJ1-5; possible D gene TRBD1, 5 bases. The CDR3 has 14 residues. Trimming cost V 6 bases and J 7 bases, with 16 bases left between them. The CDR3 DNA is TGTGCCAGCAGGGCCGGGGGATTCGGACAGCCCCAGCATTTT. It codes for CASRAGGFGQPQHF.

This clonotype showed up many times. The chain has TRBV20-1 and TRBJ2-1; 9 bases align to TRBD2. The CDR3 contains 15 residues. Germline V gives CDR1 DFQATT, CDR2 SNEGSKA (reference sequence). V gave up 5 bases and J gave up 0 bases; unmatched junction bases: 5. The CDR3 spells CSARGSGSSYNEQFF. In DNA, the CDR3 is TGCAGTGCTCGTGGTAGCGGGAGCTCCTACAATGAGCAGTTCTTC.

There are a few counts of this clonotype. The chain combines TRBV29-1 with TRBJ1-2; possibly TRBD1 for D (6 bases). The CDR3 spans 13 residues. CDR1 is SQVTM, CDR2 ANQGSEA, per germline. V gave up 5 bases and J gave up 7 bases, with 17 bases separating them. This chain's CDR3 is CSVNGGLFGGYTF. The CDR3 nucleotides are TGCAGCGTTAACGGGGGGCTATTTGGTGGCTACACCTTC.

This clonotype appeared many times. This chain uses TRBV5-1 with TRBJ2-7; 9 bases match TRBD2. The CDR3 spans 16 residues. Germline V gene lookup returns CDR1 SGHRS and CDR2 YFSETQ. The J segment lost 2 bases and the V segment lost 3 bases, leaving 9 bases of the junction unmatched. Written as DNA, the CDR3 is TGCGCCAGCAGCTGGGTTAGCGGGAGCCCCGCCTACGAGCAGTACTTC. Amino acid sequence: CASSWVSGSPAYEQYF.

This clonotype was observed at least ten times. The chain carries TRBV29-1 and TRBJ2-2; D is uncertain. Trimming removed 4 bases at V and 5 bases at J, with 5 bases between. The CDR3 covers 11 residues. Germline V CDR1 and CDR2: SQVTM, ANQGSEA. In DNA, the CDR3 is TGCAGCGTTGGGGGAACCGGGGAGCTGTTTTTT. It yields the protein CSVGGTGELFF.

This clonotype was found many times. The rearrangement links TRBV5-1 to TRBJ2-1; 7 bases align to TRBD1. V dropped 2 bases and J dropped 8; count of bases not matched to a gene: 4. CDR1 is SGHRS, CDR2 YFSETQ, per germline. The length of the CDR3 is 13 residues. CDR3 coding DNA: TGCGCCAGCAGCTTACAGGGGTGGGATGAGCAGTTCTTC. Translating gives CASSLQGWDEQFF. The whole variable domain, filled in from reference TRBV5-1 and TRBJ2-1, reads KAGVTQTPRYLIKTRGQQVTLSCSPISGHRSVSWYQQTPGQGLQFLFEYFSETQRNKGNFPGRFSGRQFSNSRSEMNVSTLELGDSALYLCASSLQGWDEQFFGPGTRLTVL.

This clonotype was seen many times. This sequence joins TRBV5-6 and TRBJ1-5, with TRBD1 as a possible D gene (5 bases). V lost 0 bases and J 2 bases, leaving 15 bases between the germline ends. Germline loops: CDR1 SGHDT, CDR2 YYEEEE. The CDR3 has 17 residues. CDR3 coding DNA: TGTGCCAGCAGCTTGGGGCAGGGTCCAGGTCGCAATCAGCCCCAGCATTTT. Its translation is CASSLGQGPGRNQPQHF.

The chain couples TRBV7-6 to TRBJ1-2, with 11 bases matching TRBD1. The CDR3 sequence is 16 residues long. The trim removed 6 bases at V and 7 bases at J, leaving 13 bases unmatched. CDR1 and CDR2 (germline): SGHVS, FNYEAQ. The CDR3 spells CASRRNPGQGASGYTF. The CDR3 DNA reads TGTGCCAGCAGACGAAACCCCGGACAGGGGGCGTCTGGCTACACCTTC.

This clonotype was picked up many times. The chain is built from TRBV4-2 and TRBJ2-2; TRBD2 matches 7 bases. The J segment lost 0 bases and the V segment lost 10 bases, leaving 8 bases of the junction unmatched. Germline CDR1 reads LGHNA; CDR2 reads YNFKEQ. The CDR3 sequence is 15 residues long. The CDR3 loop is CATGPLASNTGELFF. The DNA for the CDR3 is TGTGCCACCGGCCCACTAGCGTCGAACACCGGGGAGCTGTTTTTT.

This clonotype was counted ten times or more. The rearrangement links TRBV27 to TRBJ2-3; 8 bases are shared with TRBD2. J gave up 3 bases and V 0 bases, and 8 bases lay outside the gene matches. The CDR3 consists of 17 residues. From germline, CDR1 is MNHEY and CDR2 SMNVEV (reference sequence). The CDR3 protein is CASSLSGSGAYTDTQYF. The CDR3 nucleotides are TGTGCCAGCAGTTTATCGGGTAGCGGGGCCTATACAGATACGCAGTATTTT.

This clonotype was picked up many times. This sequence joins TRBV7-3 and TRBJ2-3, with D possibly being TRBD1 or TRBD2 (7 bases each). CDR1 and CDR2 (germline): SGHTA, FQGTGA. The CDR3 has 16 amino acids. The V end lost 5 bases, the J end lost 3 bases, and 18 bases lay between the germline ends. The CDR3 loop reads CASSERQGGGTDTQYF. CDR3 DNA sequence: TGTGCCAGCAGCGAAAGACAGGGAGGGGGGACAGATACGCAGTATTTT.

This clonotype was observed many times. The chain uses TRBV20-1 and TRBJ2-3; D gene unclear. The CDR3 contains 13 residues. Germline V CDR1 and CDR2: DFQATT, SNEGSKA (reference sequence). Trimming stripped 3 bases from V and 4 bases from J, with 11 bases between. The CDR3: CSASLFSADTQYF. DNA for the CDR3: TGCAGTGCTAGTCTTTTTTCAGCAGATACGCAGTATTTT.

This clonotype was picked up many times. The chain combines TRBV7-9 with TRBJ2-7; D is undetermined. V lost 3 bases and J 3 bases, leaving 9 bases between the germline ends. Germline values: CDR1 SEHNR, CDR2 FQNEAQ (reference sequence). The CDR3 is made up of 13 amino acids. The DNA of the CDR3 is TGTGCCAGCAGCTTGGACGGAAACTACGAGCAGTACTTC. Translated: CASSLDGNYEQYF.

This clonotype occurred many times. The rearrangement links TRBV9 to TRBJ2-5, with TRBD1 matching over 8 bases. There are 15 residues in the CDR3. CDR1 and CDR2 (germline): SGDLS, YYNGEE. Trimming at V came to 3 bases and at J to 3 bases, leaving 7 bases not matched to a gene. The CDR3 nucleotides read TGTGCCAGCAGCGGGTCCGGGACAGGCAAAGAGACCCAGTACTTC. This encodes CASSGSGTGKETQYF.

This clonotype has at least ten counts. The chain employs TRBV7-6 and TRBJ2-5; 10 bases line up with TRBD2. The germline V gene encodes CDR1 SGHVS and CDR2 FNYEAQ. The length of the CDR3 is 15 residues. V lost 1 base to trimming and J lost 7 bases; unmatched junction nucleotides: 6. CDR3: CASSLGVAGGPTQYF. CDR3 coding DNA: TGTGCCAGCAGCTTAGGAGTAGCGGGGGGCCCGACCCAGTACTTC.

This clonotype occurred a few times. V gene TRBV20-1 combines with J gene TRBJ1-2; D is uncertain. Trimming took off 1 base at V and 5 bases at J, with 8 bases between the two ends. The CDR3 contains 12 residues. Germline V gives CDR1 DFQATT, CDR2 SNEGSKA (reference sequence). The CDR3 region is CSARGPLYGYTF. For the CDR3, the DNA is TGCAGTGCTAGAGGTCCTCTTTATGGCTACACCTTC.

This clonotype was found a few times. The chain is built from TRBV5-1 and TRBJ2-1, with D possibly being TRBD1 or TRBD2 (5 bases each). Trimming cost V 3 bases and J 8 bases, with 21 bases left between them. The CDR3 is made up of 16 amino acids. CDR1 and CDR2 from the germline V gene are SGHRS and YFSETQ. Here the CDR3 DNA reads TGCGCCAGCAGCTCGGAACCGGGACGGACCAGATATGAGCAGTTCTTC. It is translated as CASSSEPGRTRYEQFF.